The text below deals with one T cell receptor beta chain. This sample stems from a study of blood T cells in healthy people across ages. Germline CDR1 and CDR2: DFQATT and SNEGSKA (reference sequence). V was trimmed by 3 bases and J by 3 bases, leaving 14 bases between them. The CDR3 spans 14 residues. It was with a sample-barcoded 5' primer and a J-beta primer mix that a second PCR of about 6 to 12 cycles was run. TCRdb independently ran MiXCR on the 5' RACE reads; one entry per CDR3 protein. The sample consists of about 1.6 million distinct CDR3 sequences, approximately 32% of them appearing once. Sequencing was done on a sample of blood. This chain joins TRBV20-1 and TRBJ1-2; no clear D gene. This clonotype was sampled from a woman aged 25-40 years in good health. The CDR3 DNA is TGCAGTGCTAGTCCCATAGGGCTCCACTATGGCTACACCTTC. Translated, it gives CSASPIGLHYGYTF.